This T cell receptor beta chain was recovered during a study of blood T cell repertoires in COVID-19. Study-wide context: Sites in the United States, Italy and Spain provided acute and convalescent COVID-19 samples. In each case, the material was cDNA or gDNA derived from T cells, B-cell-depleted T cells, or PBMCs.

In the original analysis: Nucleated cell counts were estimated from reference gene primer amplification. Assay: immunoSEQ multiplex PCR; the TCRdb copy retains only in-frame clones and omits some. Clonal size and the V and J genes are those of that table, whereas D and trimming came from the DNA. The sample lists 200,000 to 300,000 clones, about 90% occurring once. J gave up 0 bases and V 4 bases, and 18 bases lay outside the gene matches. Germline lookup yields CDR1 SQVTM and CDR2 ANQGSEA. The CDR3 sequence is 19 residues long. The chain carries TRBV29-1 and TRBJ2-1; TRBD2 aligns across 7 bases. The sequence was obtained from a person aged 18-35 years with COVID-19, enrolled during active disease. The specimen sequenced was peripheral blood. The CDR3 sequence is CSVVFGGVVGAGSYNEQFF. As DNA, the CDR3 is TGCAGCGTTGTATTTGGGGGGGTAGTAGGAGCGGGCTCCTACAATGAGCAGTTCTTC.